A selection of T cell receptor beta chains follows, all from one sample in a study of T cells in Graves' hyperthyroidism and ophthalmopathy. TCRdb redid the calling of the multiplex PCR reads with MiXCR, one entry per CDR3 protein. The table shows roughly 350,000 distinct CDR3 sequences, with more than 14% occurring only once. Material: blood. All receptors come from a woman in her twenties or thirties with Graves' ophthalmopathy. The CDR3 runs from the conserved cysteine through the conserved F or W. The D gene is left open where the match is weak. Clone size is not always given. Where it is, it says once, few, many or a class for expanded clones.

clone_size	cdr3_length	d_call	v_call	j_call	cdr3_nt	cdr3_aa
NA	16	NA	TRBV15	TRBJ2-7	TGTGCCACCAGCAGAGACAGGGGCAGGTCTCGGAACGAGCAGTACTTC	CATSRDRGRSRNEQYF
NA	13	NA	TRBV6-1	TRBJ2-7	TGTGCCACCGCATTGGACGGATCCTACGAGCAGTACTTC	CATALDGSYEQYF
NA	16	NA	TRBV7-9	TRBJ1-3	TGTGCCAGCAGCTCTCCAGAGACCGCCTCTGGAAACACCATATATTTT	CASSSPETASGNTIYF
many	14	NA	TRBV6-1	TRBJ1-1	TGTGCCAGCATCAAACTGGCCGGGAACACTGAAGCTTTCTTT	CASIKLAGNTEAFF
many	17	TRBD1	TRBV6-2/TRBV6-3	TRBJ1-1	TGTGCCAGCAGTTACTCGGGAAACAGGGGCCAAACGACTGAAGCTTTCTTT	CASSYSGNRGQTTEAFF
many	13	NA	TRBV27	TRBJ2-7	TGTGCCAGCAGTTTCACACGGGGGTACGAGCAGTACTTC	CASSFTRGYEQYF
many	16	NA	TRBV28	TRBJ2-7	TGTGCCAGCAGTTCCTCCGGGACACCACCCTTCTACGAGCAGTACTTC	CASSSSGTPPFYEQYF
many	15	TRBD1	TRBV7-2	TRBJ1-2	TGTGCCAGCAGCCCGTGGGACAGAAGAAACTATGGCTACACCTTC	CASSPWDRRNYGYTF
many	15	TRBD2	TRBV28	TRBJ2-5	TGTGCCAGCAGCCCGGGACTAGCGACGGAAGAGACCCAGTACTTC	CASSPGLATEETQYF
few	14	TRBD1	TRBV6-1	TRBJ1-2	TGTGCCAGCAGTGAAGTGGGACAGGGTGAAGGCTACACCTTC	CASSEVGQGEGYTF
many	14	TRBD1	TRBV3-1	TRBJ2-7	TGTGCCAGCAGCGATCGGACAGGGGGCAACGAGCAGTACTTC	CASSDRTGGNEQYF
many	14	NA	TRBV7-2	TRBJ2-1	TGTGCCAGCCATGAGGGGCCGGAGAGGAATGAGCAGTTCTTC	CASHEGPERNEQFF
many	13	NA	TRBV12-3/TRBV12-4	TRBJ1-2	TGTGCCAGCAGTACTACAGAGAACTATGGCTACACCTTC	CASSTTENYGYTF
many	15	TRBD1	TRBV15	TRBJ1-5	TGTGCCACCAGCAGTTCCGGGACAGGGGGCAGGCCCCAGCATTTT	CATSSSGTGGRPQHF
NA	16	TRBD1	TRBV15	TRBJ2-7	TGTGCCACCAGCAGAGATTCAGGACAGGGACACTACGAGCAGTACTTC	CATSRDSGQGHYEQYF